Below, one TCR beta chain is given with its context. The sample comes from a study of cytomegalovirus exposure and HLA in healthy donors. CDR3 length: 15 residues. In germline, CDR1 is SNHLY, CDR2 FYNNEI. The trim removed 6 bases at V and 3 bases at J, leaving 6 bases unmatched. PCR primers comprised 60 Vbeta and 13 Jbeta primers. Clones were read by immunoSEQ multiplex PCR, and TCRdb kept only the in-frame ones, dropping some. The table shows some 130,000 clones, with about two thirds occurring only once. The chain combines TRBV2 with TRBJ2-2; 8 nucleotides line up with TRBD1. The sequenced sample was PBMCs. The sequence was obtained from a man between 50 and 59 years old in good health and CMV-seropositive. The DNA for the CDR3 is TGTGCCAGCAGGGACAGGGTGGGATACACCGGGGAGCTGTTTTTT. Translated, it gives CASRDRVGYTGELFF.